This T cell receptor (beta chain) was found in a study of human T cells and chemical hapten exposure. Study summary: Sensitization involved placing 2% DPC onto a roughly 2 cm by roughly 2 cm region of upper inner arm skin. Findings of the study overall: Because all patients had alopecia, their immune responses might differ from healthy ones.

A word on this clonotype: Its antigen is currently unknown.

TCRdb re-called the RACE reads with MiXCR, one entry per CDR3 protein. Here the sample spans more than 70,000 distinct CDR3 sequences, roughly a tenth being singletons. Indicated time point: patch test 3, about 24 weeks after DPC sensitization. Treatment here: therapeutic diphenylcyclopropenone sensitization with weekly scalp DPC. People who gave samples had alopecia, were 18 to 70 years old, and were suitable for DPC. Trimming took off 7 bases at V and 0 bases at J, with 9 bases between the two ends. This CDR3 is 12 amino acids long. Germline CDR1 is SQVTM and CDR2 is ANQGSEA. Sequenced here: whole blood, sampled in connection with sensitization to the hapten diphenylcyclopropenone (DPC). The V and J genes are TRBV29-1 and TRBJ1-1; D not certain. The receptor's source is a woman aged 25-40 years with alopecia areata. Some clones in this sample may be carry-over from other donors' samples. CDR3 amino acids: CSAEYMNTEAFF. Here the CDR3 DNA reads TGCAGCGCCGAATACATGAACACTGAAGCTTTCTTT.